These T cell receptor beta chains were read from a single sample in a study of blood T cell repertoires in COVID-19. Produced via immunoSEQ multiplex PCR; TCRdb's table is partial and in-frame only. The sample consists of approximately 280,000 clones, around 84% of them appearing once. Sequenced sample: PBMCs or T cells enriched from blood (not recorded which). These receptor sequences come from a woman aged 50 to 60 who had recovered from COVID-19. Each CDR3 is given with its conserved first and last residue. Each record gives: clone size, J gene, D gene, V gene, CDR3 protein, CDR3 DNA. A D gene is named only where the DNA matches it firmly. Clone sizes are given selectively: once, few, many, or a class where the clone is expanded.

- TRBJ1-1 TRBD1 TRBV2 CASSEDRGRGTEAFF TGTGCCAGCAGTGAGGACAGGGGGAGAGGCACTGAAGCTTTCTTT
- TRBJ2-6 TRBD1 TRBV18 CASSAGGQNSGANVLTF TGTGCCAGCTCAGCTGGGGGACAGAACTCTGGGGCCAACGTCCTGACTTTC
- TRBJ2-1 TRBD2 TRBV11-2 CASSLIGGWYEQFF TGTGCCAGCAGCCTCATCGGGGGGTGGTATGAGCAGTTCTTC
- TRBJ1-6 - TRBV28 CASSLSRGSQQGYHNSPLHF TGTGCCAGCAGTTTAAGCCGCGGGTCTCAACAGGGCTACCATAATTCACCCCTCCACTTT
few TRBJ1-4 - TRBV28 CASSLAEKLFF TGTGCCAGCAGTTTGGCAGAAAAACTGTTTTTT
- TRBJ2-7 - TRBV12-3/TRBV12-4 CASSFGGEYEQYF TGTGCCAGCAGTTTCGGGGGTGAGTACGAGCAGTACTTC
- TRBJ1-3 TRBD1 TRBV6-5 CASRRDRAGTIYF TGTGCCAGCAGGCGGGACAGGGCAGGCACCATATATTTT
- TRBJ1-4 - TRBV7-6 CASSLRRASDANEKLFF TGTGCCAGCAGTCTTAGGAGGGCTTCGGATGCTAATGAAAAACTGTTTTTT
- TRBJ1-2 - TRBV7-8 CASSRLQTGPNYGYTF TGTGCCAGCAGCCGTCTACAGACAGGTCCGAACTATGGCTACACCTTC
- TRBJ2-7 - TRBV6-5 CASRGGAYEQYF TGTGCCAGCAGGGGAGGAGCCTACGAGCAGTACTTC
- TRBJ2-7 TRBD2 TRBV5-4 CASSLAGGRSYEQYF TGTGCCAGCAGCTTGGCCGGCGGGAGGTCCTACGAGCAGTACTTC
- TRBJ2-7 - TRBV11-2 CASDPAGAGMPVKGDF TGTGCCAGCGACCCCGCGGGGGCAGGAATGCCCGTTAAGGGTGACTTC
- TRBJ2-7 - TRBV2 CASREGSYEQYF TGTGCCAGCAGGGAGGGCTCCTACGAGCAGTACTTC
- TRBJ2-1 - TRBV15 CATSNRDDEQFF TGTGCCACCAGCAACCGGGATGATGAGCAGTTCTTC
- TRBJ1-4 TRBD1 TRBV30 CAWSKGQDGKLFF TGTGCCTGGAGTAAGGGACAGGACGGAAAACTGTTTTTT
- TRBJ1-1 - TRBV12-3/TRBV12-4 CASSLDSGSAAFF TGTGCCAGCAGTTTAGATAGCGGGTCGGCAGCTTTCTTT
- TRBJ1-1 - TRBV14 CASSRGWTEAFF TGTGCCAGCAGCCGAGGGTGGACTGAAGCTTTCTTT
- TRBJ2-7 - TRBV28 CASSLITDSLTYEQYF TGTGCCAGCAGTCTAATTACGGACAGCCTAACCTACGAGCAGTACTTC
- TRBJ1-1 - TRBV18 CASSPTLARAEAFF TGTGCCAGCTCACCGACACTGGCGCGGGCTGAAGCTTTCTTT
- TRBJ2-7 TRBD1 TRBV28 CASSLFGRDRHSYEQYF TGTGCCAGCAGTTTATTTGGTCGGGACAGGCATTCCTACGAGCAGTACTTC
- TRBJ1-1 TRBD1 TRBV7-9 CASSLVLLGGETEAFF TGTGCCAGCAGCTTAGTTCTACTAGGGGGCGAAACTGAAGCTTTCTTT
- TRBJ1-2 TRBD1 TRBV5-6 CASSAYTGGEYGYTF TGTGCCAGCAGCGCCTATACAGGGGGCGAATATGGCTACACCTTC
few TRBJ2-5 TRBD2 TRBV13 CASSTWTSYETQYF TGTGCCAGCAGCACCTGGACTAGTTACGAGACCCAGTACTTC
- TRBJ2-6 - TRBV10-3 CAISERGSGANVLTF TGTGCCATCAGTGAACGAGGGTCTGGGGCCAACGTCCTGACTTTC
- TRBJ1-6 TRBD1 TRBV19 CASADRGGSPLHF TGTGCCAGTGCGGACAGGGGAGGATCACCCCTCCACTTT
- TRBJ1-2 - TRBV3-1/TRBV3-2 CASLPGGSNYGYTF TGTGCCAGCCTCCCTGGGGGCAGCAACTATGGCTACACCTTC
- TRBJ1-2 TRBD1 TRBV10-2 CASSDRTGGADGYTF TGCGCCAGCAGTGACCGGACAGGGGGAGCCGATGGCTACACCTTC
once TRBJ2-1 - TRBV3-1/TRBV3-2 CASSQDRGGAGIYNEQFF TGTGCCAGCAGCCAAGATCGGGGCGGGGCGGGGATTTACAATGAGCAGTTCTTC
- TRBJ1-4 - TRBV4-2 CASSLNRVRDEKLFF TGTGCCAGCAGCTTAAACAGGGTTAGGGATGAAAAACTGTTTTTT
- TRBJ1-1 - TRBV11-2 CASSLDVGFTEAFF TGTGCCAGCAGCTTAGACGTCGGGTTCACTGAAGCTTTCTTT
- TRBJ1-2 TRBD1 TRBV5-1 CASSLAGGDDYGYTF TGCGCCAGCAGCTTGGCAGGGGGCGACGACTATGGCTACACCTTC
- TRBJ1-2 TRBD1 TRBV5-4 CASSQGQGPYGYTF TGTGCCAGCAGCCAAGGACAGGGCCCCTATGGCTACACCTTC